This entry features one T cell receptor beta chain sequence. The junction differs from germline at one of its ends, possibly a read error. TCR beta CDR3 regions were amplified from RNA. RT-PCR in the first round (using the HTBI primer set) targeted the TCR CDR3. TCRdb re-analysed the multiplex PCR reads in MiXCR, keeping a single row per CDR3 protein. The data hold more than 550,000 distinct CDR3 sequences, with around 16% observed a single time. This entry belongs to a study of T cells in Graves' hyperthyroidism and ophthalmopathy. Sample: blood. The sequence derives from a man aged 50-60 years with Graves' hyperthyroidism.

The CDR3 region is CASSTQGGYTGELLF. DNA of the CDR3: TGTGCCAGTAGTACACAGGGGGGATACACCGGGGAGCTGCTTTTT. V gene TRBV19 combines with J gene TRBJ2-2; 8 bases map to TRBD1. The CDR3 extends over 15 amino acids. CDR1 and CDR2 (germline): LNHDA, SQIVND (reference sequence). Variable domain in full (rest from reference TRBV19 and TRBJ2-2): DGGITQSPKYLFRKEGQNVTLSCEQNLNHDAMYWYRQDPGQGLRLIYYSQIVNDFQKGDIAEGYSVSREKKESFPLTVTSAQKNPTAFYLCASSTQGGYTGELLFGEGSRLTVL.